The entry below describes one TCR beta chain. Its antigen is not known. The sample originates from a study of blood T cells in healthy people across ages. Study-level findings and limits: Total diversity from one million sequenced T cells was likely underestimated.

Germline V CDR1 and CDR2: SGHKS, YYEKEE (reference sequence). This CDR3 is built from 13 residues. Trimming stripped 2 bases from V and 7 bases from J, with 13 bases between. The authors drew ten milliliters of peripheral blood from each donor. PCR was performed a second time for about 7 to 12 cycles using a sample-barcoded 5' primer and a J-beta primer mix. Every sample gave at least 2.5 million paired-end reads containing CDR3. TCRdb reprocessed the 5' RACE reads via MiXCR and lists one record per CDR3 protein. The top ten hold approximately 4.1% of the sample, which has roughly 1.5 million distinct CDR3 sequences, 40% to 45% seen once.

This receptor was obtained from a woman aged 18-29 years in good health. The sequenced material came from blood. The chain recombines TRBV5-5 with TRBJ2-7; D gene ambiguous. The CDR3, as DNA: TGTGCCAGCAGCTTTACGGGTATCAATGAGCAGTACTTC. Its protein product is CASSFTGINEQYF.